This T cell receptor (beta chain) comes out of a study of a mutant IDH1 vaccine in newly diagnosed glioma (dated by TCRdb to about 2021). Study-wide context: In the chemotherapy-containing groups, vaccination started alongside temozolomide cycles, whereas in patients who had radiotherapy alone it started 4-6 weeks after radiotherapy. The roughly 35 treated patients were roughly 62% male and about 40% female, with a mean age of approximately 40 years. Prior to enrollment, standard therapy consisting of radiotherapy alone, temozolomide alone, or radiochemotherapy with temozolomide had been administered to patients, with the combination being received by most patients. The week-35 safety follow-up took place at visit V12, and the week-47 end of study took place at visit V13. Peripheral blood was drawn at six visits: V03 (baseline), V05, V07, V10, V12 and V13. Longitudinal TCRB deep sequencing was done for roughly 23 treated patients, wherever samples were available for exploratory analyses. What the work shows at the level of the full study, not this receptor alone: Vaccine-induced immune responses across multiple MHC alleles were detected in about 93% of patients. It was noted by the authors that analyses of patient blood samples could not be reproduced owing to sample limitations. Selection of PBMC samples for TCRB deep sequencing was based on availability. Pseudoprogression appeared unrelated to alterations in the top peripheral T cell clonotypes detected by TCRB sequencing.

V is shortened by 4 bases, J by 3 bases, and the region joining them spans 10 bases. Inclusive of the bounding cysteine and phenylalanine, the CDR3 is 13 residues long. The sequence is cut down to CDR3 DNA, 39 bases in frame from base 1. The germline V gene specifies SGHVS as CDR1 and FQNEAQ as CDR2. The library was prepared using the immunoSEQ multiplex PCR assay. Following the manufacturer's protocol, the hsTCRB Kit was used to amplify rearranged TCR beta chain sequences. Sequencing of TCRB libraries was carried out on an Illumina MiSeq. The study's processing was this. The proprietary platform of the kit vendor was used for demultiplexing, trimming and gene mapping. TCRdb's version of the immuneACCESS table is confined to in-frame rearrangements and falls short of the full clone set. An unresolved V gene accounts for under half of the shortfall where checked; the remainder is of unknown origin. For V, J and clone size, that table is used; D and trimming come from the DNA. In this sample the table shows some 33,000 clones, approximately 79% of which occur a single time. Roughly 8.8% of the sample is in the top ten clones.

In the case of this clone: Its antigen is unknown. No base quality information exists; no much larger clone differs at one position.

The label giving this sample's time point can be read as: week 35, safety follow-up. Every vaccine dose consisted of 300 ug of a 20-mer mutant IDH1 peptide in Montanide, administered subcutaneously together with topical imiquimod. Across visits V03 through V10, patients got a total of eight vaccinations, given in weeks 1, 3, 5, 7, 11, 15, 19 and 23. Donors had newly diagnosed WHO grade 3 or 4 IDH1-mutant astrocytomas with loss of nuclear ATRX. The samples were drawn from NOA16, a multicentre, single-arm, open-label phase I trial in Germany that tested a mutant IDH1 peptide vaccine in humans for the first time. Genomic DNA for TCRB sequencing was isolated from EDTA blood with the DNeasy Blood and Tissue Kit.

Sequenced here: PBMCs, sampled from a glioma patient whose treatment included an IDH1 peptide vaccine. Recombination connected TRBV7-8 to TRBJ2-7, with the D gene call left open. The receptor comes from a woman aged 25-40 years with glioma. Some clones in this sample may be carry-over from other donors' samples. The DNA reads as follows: TGTGCCAGCAGCTATCCGTCCGGCTACGAGCAGTACTTC. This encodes CASSYPSGYEQYF.